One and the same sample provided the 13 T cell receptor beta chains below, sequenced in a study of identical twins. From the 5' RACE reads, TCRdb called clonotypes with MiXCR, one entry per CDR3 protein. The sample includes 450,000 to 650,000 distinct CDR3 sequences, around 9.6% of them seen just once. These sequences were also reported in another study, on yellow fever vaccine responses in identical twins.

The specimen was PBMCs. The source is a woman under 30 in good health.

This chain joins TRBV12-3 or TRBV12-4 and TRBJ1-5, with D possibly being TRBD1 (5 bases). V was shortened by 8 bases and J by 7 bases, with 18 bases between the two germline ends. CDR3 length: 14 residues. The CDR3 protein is CASGPGRSEQPQHF. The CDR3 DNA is TGTGCCAGCGGCCCGGGGCGTTCGGAGCAGCCCCAGCATTTT.

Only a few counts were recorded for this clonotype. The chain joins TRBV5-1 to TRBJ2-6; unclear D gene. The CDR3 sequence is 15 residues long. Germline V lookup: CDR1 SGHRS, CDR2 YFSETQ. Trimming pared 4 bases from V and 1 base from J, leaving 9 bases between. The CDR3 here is CASSPQESGANVLTF. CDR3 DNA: TGCGCCAGCAGCCCTCAGGAGTCTGGGGCCAACGTCCTGACTTTC.

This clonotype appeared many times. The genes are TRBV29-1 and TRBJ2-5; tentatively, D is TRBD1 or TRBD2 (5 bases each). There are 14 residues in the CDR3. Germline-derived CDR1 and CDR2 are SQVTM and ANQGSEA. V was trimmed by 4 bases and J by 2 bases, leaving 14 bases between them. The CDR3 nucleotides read TGCAGCGTTGTGCCCGGGTGGGGGCAAGAGACCCAGTACTTC. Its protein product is CSVVPGWGQETQYF. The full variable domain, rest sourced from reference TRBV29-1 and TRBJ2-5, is SAVISQKPSRDICQRGTSLTIQCQVDSQVTMMFWYRQQPGQSLTLIATANQGSEATYESGFVIDKFPISRPNLTFSTLTVSNMSPEDSSIYLCSVVPGWGQETQYFGPGTRLLVL.

The CDR3 nucleotides read TGCGCCAGCAGCCAAGATAGCCACACAGATACGCAGTATTTT. Translating it yields CASSQDSHTDTQYF. V gene TRBV4-3 combines with J gene TRBJ2-3; D not certain. Per germline, CDR1 LGHNA and CDR2 YSLEER. CDR3 size: 14 residues. V lost 0 bases and J lost 2, with 6 bases in between.

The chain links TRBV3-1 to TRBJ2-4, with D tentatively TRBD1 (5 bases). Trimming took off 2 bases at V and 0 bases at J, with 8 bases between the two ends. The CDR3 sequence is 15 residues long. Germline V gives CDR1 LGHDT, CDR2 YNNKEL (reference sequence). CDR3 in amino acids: CASSQQTVAKNIQYF. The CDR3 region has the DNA TGTGCCAGCAGCCAACAGACAGTAGCCAAAAACATTCAGTACTTC.

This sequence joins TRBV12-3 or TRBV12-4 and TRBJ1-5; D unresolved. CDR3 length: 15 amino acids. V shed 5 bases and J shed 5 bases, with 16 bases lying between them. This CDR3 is CASSAVLSPDQPQHF. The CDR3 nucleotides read TGTGCCAGCAGTGCGGTCCTTTCCCCGGATCAGCCCCAGCATTTT.

CDR3 nucleotides: TGTGCCAGCAGTGCCGAGTCAGGGGGCTACGAGCAGTACTTC. As protein: CASSAESGGYEQYF. This chain uses TRBV2 with TRBJ2-7, with 7 bases that match TRBD1. The CDR3 is 14 residues long. The V gene's germline CDR1 is SNHLY and CDR2 FYNNEI. The junction had 6 bases not matched to a gene; V was cut back by 4 bases and J by 3 bases.

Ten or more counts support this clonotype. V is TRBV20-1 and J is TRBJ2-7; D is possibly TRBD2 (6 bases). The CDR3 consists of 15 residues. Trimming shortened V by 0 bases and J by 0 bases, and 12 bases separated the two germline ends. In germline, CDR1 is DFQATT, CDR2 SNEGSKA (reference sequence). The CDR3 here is CSARDFRGTSYEQYF. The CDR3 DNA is TGCAGTGCTAGAGATTTCCGGGGGACCTCCTACGAGCAGTACTTC.

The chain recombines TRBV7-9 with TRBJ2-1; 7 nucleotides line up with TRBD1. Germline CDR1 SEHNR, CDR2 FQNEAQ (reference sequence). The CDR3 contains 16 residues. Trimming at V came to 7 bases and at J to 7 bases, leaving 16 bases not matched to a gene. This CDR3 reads CASNPLRGGVGNEQFF. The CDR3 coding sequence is TGTGCCAGCAACCCTCTCAGAGGGGGCGTTGGGAATGAGCAGTTCTTC.

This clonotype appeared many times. CDR3: CASTRRSDADTQYF. The CDR3 DNA is TGCGCCAGCACCAGGCGGAGCGACGCAGATACGCAGTATTTT. This chain joins TRBV5-1 and TRBJ2-3, with D unclear. The V and J ends lost 6 bases and 4 bases respectively, with 15 bases between them. There are 14 residues in the CDR3. Germline V gives CDR1 SGHRS, CDR2 YFSETQ.

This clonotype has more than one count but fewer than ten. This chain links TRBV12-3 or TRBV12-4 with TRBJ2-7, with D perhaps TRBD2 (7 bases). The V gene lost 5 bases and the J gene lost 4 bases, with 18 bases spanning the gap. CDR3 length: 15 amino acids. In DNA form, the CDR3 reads TGTGCCAGCAGTGACCGCGGGGGCGGGAGTTACGAGCAGTACTTC. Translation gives CASSDRGGGSYEQYF.

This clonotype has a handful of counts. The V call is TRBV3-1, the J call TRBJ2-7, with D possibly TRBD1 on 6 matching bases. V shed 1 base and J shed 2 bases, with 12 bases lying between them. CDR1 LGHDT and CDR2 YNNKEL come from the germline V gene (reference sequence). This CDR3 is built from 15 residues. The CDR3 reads CASSQVQGEAYEQYF. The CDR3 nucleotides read TGTGCCAGCAGCCAAGTACAGGGTGAAGCCTACGAGCAGTACTTC.

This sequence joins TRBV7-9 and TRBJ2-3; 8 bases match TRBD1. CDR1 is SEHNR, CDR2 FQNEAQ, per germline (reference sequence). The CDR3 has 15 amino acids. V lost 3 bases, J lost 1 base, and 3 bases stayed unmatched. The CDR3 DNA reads TGTGCCAGCAGCTTCCTGGACAGGGGCACAGATACGCAGTATTTT. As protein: CASSFLDRGTDTQYF.